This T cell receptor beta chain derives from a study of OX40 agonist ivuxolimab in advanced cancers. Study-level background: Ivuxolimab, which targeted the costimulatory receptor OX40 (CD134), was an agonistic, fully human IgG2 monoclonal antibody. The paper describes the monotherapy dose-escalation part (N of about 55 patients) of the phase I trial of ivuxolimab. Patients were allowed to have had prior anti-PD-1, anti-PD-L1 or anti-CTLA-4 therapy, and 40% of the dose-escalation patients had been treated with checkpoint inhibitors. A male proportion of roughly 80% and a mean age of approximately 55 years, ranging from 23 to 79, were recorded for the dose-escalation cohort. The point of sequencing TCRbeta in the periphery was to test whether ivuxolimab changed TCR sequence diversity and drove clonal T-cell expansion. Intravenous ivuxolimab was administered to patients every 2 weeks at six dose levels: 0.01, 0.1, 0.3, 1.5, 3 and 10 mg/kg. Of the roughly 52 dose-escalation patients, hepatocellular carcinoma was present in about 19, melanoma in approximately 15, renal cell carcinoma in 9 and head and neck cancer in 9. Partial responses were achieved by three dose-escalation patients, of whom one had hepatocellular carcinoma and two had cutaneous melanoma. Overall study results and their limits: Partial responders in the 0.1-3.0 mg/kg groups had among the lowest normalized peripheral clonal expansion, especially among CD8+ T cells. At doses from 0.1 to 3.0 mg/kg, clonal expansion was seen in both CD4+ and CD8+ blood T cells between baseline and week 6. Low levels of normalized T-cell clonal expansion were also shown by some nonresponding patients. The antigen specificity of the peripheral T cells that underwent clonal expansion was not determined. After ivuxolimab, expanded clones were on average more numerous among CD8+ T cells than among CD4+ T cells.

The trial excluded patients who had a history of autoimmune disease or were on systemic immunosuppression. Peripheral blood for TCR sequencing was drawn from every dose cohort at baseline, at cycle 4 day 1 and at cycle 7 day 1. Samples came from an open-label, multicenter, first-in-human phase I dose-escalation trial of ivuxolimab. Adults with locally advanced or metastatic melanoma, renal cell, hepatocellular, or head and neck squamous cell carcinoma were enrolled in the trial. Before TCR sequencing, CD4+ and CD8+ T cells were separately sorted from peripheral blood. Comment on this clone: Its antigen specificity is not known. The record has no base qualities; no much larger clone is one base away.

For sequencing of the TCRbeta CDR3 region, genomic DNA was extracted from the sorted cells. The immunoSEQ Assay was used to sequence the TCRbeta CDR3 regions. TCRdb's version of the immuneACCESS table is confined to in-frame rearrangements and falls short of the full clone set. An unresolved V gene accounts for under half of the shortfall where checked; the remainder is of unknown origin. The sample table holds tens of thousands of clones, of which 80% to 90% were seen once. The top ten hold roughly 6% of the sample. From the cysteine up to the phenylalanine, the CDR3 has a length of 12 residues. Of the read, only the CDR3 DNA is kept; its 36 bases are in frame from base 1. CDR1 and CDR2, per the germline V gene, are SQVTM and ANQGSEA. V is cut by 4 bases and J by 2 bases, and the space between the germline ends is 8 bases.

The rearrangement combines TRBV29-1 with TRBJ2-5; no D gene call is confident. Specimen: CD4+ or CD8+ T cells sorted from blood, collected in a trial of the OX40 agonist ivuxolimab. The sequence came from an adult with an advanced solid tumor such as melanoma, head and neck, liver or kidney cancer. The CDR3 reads CSVVTRQETQYF. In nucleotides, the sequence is TGCAGCGTTGTGACGAGACAAGAGACCCAGTACTTC.